What follows are 9 T cell receptor beta chains derived from one specimen sequenced in a study of T-cell memory formation after mild COVID-19. TCRdb reprocessed the 5' RACE reads via MiXCR and lists one record per CDR3 protein. The data show approximately 50,000 distinct CDR3 sequences, less than 15% seen once. Sequencing was carried out using PBMCs or a T cell subset sorted from them (not recorded which). The receptor set was obtained from a man younger than 35 who had mild COVID-19 (a few samples of this study predate the infection). Cell type and time point are not known.

The rearrangement joins TRBV14 to TRBJ1-3, with TRBD1 matching over 9 bases. CDR1 and CDR2 from the germline V gene are SGHDN and FVKESK. The CDR3 contains 17 residues. The trim removed 4 bases at V and 4 bases at J, leaving 11 bases unmatched. The CDR3, as DNA: TGTGCCAGCAGCCCTACCGGGACAGGGAGCTACGGAAACACCATATATTTT. It encodes CASSPTGTGSYGNTIYF.

In this sample, this clonotype turned up a few times. The rearrangement uses TRBV20-1 and TRBJ2-1, with 13 bases aligning to TRBD2. V lost 6 bases, J lost 7 bases, and 6 bases stayed unmatched. CDR1 DFQATT and CDR2 SNEGSKA come from the germline V gene (reference sequence). The CDR3 loop spans 14 amino acids. Here the CDR3 reads CSADTSGGANEQFF. The CDR3, as DNA: TGCAGTGCAGACACTAGCGGGGGGGCTAATGAGCAGTTCTTC.

The gene calls are TRBV2 and TRBJ2-1, with D possibly being TRBD1 (5 bases). V lost 2 bases to trimming and J lost 5 bases, with 13 bases between them. The germline V gene has CDR1 SNHLY and CDR2 FYNNEI. The CDR3 has 15 amino acids. CDR3 in amino acids: CASSEYRQLNNEQFF. The CDR3, as DNA: TGTGCCAGCAGTGAATACCGACAGTTAAACAATGAGCAGTTCTTC.

This clonotype was found once. The chain combines TRBV7-8 with TRBJ1-4; D is ambiguous. V was clipped by 3 bases and J by 8 bases, with 7 bases between them. Per germline, CDR1 SGHVS and CDR2 FQNEAQ. The CDR3 is 12 amino acids. DNA of the CDR3: TGTGCCAGCAGCTTTAACAGAGAAAAACTGTTTTTT. It codes for CASSFNREKLFF.

This clonotype appeared a few times. The rearrangement joins TRBV7-2 to TRBJ1-1; the D is unclear. V shed 5 bases and J shed 0 bases, with 13 bases lying between them. The length of the CDR3 is 15 residues. Germline values: CDR1 SGHTA, CDR2 FQGNSA. The CDR3 sequence is CASSEHSGMNTEAFF. As DNA, the CDR3 is TGTGCCAGCAGCGAACACTCGGGGATGAACACTGAAGCTTTCTTT.

This clonotype was seen many times. The chain couples TRBV29-1 to TRBJ2-3; possibly TRBD1 for D (7 bases). This CDR3 is 15 amino acids long. CDR1 and CDR2 from the germline V gene are SQVTM and ANQGSEA. Trimming took off 6 bases at V and 5 bases at J, with 21 bases between the two ends. The CDR3: CSVEEADRRGDTQYF. CDR3 bases: TGCAGCGTCGAGGAGGCGGACAGGAGGGGAGATACGCAGTATTTT.

J is TRBJ2-3 and V is TRBV10-3, with D possibly TRBD1 on 6 matching bases. CDR1 is ENHRY, CDR2 SYGVKD, per germline. The CDR3 has 13 amino acids. V lost 11 bases, J lost 6 bases, and 18 bases lay in between. The CDR3 DNA sequence: TGTGCCGTCGGGACAACCTCGGGGGATACGCAGTATTTT. Amino acid sequence: CAVGTTSGDTQYF.

The chain is built from TRBV4-3 and TRBJ2-2; 12 positions agree with TRBD1. J gave up 4 bases and V 9 bases, and 12 bases lay outside the gene matches. This CDR3 has 17 residues. Looked up from germline, CDR1 is LGHNA and CDR2 is YSLEER. DNA for the CDR3: TGCGCCAGTAGTAGGACAGGGACAGGGGGCAGCACCGGGGAGCTGTTTTTT. Translated, it gives CASSRTGTGGSTGELFF.

The count of this clonotype is one. This chain joins TRBV5-6 and TRBJ2-7; no firm D call. The V and J ends lost 4 bases and 7 bases respectively, with 30 bases between them. The CDR3 length is 18 residues. Germline V gene lookup returns CDR1 SGHDT and CDR2 YYEEEE. The DNA of the CDR3 is TGTGCCAGCAGCCTCAAATTTGCAGCGCTGACCTCACGAGTAGAGCAGTACGTC. Translated, it gives CASSLKFAALTSRVEQYV.